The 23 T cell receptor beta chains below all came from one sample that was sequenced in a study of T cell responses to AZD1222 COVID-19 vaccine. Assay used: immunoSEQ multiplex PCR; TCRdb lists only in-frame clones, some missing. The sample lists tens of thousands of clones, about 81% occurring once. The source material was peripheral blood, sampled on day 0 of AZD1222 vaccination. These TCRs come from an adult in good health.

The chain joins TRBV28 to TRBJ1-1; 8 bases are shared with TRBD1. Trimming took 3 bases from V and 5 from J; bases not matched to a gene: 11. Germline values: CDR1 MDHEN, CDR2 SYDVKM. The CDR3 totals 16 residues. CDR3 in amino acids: CASSFNGRGQGTEAFF. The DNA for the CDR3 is TGTGCCAGCAGTTTTAACGGCAGGGGGCAGGGGACTGAAGCTTTCTTT.

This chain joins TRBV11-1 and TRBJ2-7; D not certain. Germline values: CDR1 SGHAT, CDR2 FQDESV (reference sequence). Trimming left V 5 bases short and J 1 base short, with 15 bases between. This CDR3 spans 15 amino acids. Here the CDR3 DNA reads TGTGCCAGCAGCATCGACCCTGAAGAATCCTACGAGCAGTACTTC. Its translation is CASSIDPEESYEQYF.

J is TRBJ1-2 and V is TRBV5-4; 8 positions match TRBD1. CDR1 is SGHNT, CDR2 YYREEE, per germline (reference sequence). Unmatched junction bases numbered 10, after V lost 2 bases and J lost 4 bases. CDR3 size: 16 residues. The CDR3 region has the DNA TGTGCCAGCAGCTTTAGGACAGGGCGTTTACCCTATGGCTACACCTTC. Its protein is CASSFRTGRLPYGYTF.

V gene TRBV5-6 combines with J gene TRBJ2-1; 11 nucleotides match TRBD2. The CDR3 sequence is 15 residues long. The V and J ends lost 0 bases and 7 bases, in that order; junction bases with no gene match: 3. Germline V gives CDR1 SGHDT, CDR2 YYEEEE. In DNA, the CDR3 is TGTGCCAGCAGCTTGGCTAGCGGGAGGTTGAATGAGCAGTTCTTC. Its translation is CASSLASGRLNEQFF.

The CDR3 DNA reads as TGTGCCAGCAGTAGCCAGGGGGCATTTGGGACCGGGGAGCTGTTTTTT. It yields the protein CASSSQGAFGTGELFF. The chain is built from TRBV7-8 and TRBJ2-2, with 8 positions matching TRBD1. The germline CDR1 and CDR2 sequences are SGHVS and FQNEAQ. There are 16 residues in the CDR3. V trimming: 6 bases; J trimming: 5 bases; junction bases outside the gene matches: 11.

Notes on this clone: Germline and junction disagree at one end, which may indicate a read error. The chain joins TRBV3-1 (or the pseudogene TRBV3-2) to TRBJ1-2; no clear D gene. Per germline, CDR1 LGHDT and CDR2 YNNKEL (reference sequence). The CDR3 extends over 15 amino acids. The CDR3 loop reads CASSHRRGGTYRYTF. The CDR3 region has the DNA TGTGCCAGCAGCCACCGCAGAGGAGGAACCTATCGCTACACCTTC.

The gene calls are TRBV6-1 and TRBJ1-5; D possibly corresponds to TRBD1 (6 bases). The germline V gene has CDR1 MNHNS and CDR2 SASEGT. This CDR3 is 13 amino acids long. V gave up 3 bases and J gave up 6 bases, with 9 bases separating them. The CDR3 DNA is TGTGCCAGCAGTGAGGCAGGGGTTCAGCCCCAGCATTTT. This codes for CASSEAGVQPQHF.

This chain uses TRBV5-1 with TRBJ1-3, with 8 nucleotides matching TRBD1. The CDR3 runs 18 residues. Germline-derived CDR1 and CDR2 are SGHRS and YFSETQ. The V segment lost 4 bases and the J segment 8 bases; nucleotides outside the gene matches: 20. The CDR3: CASSPGTGRRVFGDTIYF. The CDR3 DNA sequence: TGCGCCAGCAGCCCCGGGACAGGTCGGAGAGTGTTCGGAGACACCATATATTTT.

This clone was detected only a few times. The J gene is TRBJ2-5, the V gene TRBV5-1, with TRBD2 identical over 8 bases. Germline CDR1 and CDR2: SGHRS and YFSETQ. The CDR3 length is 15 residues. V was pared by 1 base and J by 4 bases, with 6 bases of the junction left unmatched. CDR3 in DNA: TGCGCCAGCAGCTTGCTAGCGGGCGTATCAGAGACCCAGTACTTC. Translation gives CASSLLAGVSETQYF.

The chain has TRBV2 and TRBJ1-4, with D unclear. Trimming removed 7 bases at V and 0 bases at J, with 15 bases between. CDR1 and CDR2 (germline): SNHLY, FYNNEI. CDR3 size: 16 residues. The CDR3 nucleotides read TGTGCCAGCACTTGGGGAGGAGGACCAACTAATGAAAAACTGTTTTTT. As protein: CASTWGGGPTNEKLFF.

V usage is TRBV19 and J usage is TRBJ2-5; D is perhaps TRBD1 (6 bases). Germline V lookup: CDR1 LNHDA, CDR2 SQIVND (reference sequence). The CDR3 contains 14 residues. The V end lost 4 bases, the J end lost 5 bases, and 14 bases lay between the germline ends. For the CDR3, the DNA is TGTGCCAGTAGTAAAAAACAGGGCAGGGAGACCCAGTACTTC. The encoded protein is CASSKKQGRETQYF.

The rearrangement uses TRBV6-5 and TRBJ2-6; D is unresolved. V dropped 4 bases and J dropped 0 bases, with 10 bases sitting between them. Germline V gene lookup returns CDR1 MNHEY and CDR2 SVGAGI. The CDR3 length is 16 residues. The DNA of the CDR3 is TGTGCCAGCAGTTTGCAACCGGGCTCTGGGGCCAACGTCCTGACTTTC. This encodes CASSLQPGSGANVLTF.

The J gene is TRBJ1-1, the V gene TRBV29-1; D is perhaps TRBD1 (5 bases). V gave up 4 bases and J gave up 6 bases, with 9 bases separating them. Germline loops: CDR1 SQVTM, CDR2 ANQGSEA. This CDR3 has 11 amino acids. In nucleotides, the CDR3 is TGCAGCGTTGGGGGGGGTTCTGAAGCTTTCTTT. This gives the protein CSVGGGSEAFF.

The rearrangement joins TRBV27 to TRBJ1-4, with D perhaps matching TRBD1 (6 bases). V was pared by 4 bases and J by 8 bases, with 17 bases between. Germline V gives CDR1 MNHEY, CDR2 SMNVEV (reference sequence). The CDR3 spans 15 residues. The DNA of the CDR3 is TGTGCCAGCAGTTCGGCACAGCCGGGGGCGGAAAAACTGTTTTTT. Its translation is CASSSAQPGAEKLFF.

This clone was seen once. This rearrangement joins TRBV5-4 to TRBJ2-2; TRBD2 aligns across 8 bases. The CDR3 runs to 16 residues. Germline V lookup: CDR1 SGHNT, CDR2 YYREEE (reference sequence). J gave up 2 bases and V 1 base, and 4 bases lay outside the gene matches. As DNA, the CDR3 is TGTGCCAGCAGCTTGCCCAGCGGGAGAAACACCGGGGAGCTGTTTTTT. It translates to CASSLPSGRNTGELFF.

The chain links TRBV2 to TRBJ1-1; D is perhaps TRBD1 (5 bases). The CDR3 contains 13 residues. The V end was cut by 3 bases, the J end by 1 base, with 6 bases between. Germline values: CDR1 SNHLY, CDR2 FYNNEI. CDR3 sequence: CASSEGGNTEAFF. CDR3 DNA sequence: TGTGCCAGCAGTGAGGGGGGGAACACTGAAGCTTTCTTT. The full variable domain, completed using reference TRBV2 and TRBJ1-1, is EPEVTQTPSHQVTQMGQEVILRCVPISNHLYFYWYRQILGQKVEFLVSFYNNEISEKSEIFDDQFSVERPDGSNFTLKIRSTKLEDSAMYFCASSEGGNTEAFFGQGTRLTVV.

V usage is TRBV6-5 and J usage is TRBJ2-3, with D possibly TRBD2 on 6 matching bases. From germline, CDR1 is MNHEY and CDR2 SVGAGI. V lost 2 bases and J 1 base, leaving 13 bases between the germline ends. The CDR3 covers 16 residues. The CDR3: CASSYRPGTRTDTQYF. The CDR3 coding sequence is TGTGCCAGCAGTTACCGGCCGGGGACTCGCACAGATACGCAGTATTTT.

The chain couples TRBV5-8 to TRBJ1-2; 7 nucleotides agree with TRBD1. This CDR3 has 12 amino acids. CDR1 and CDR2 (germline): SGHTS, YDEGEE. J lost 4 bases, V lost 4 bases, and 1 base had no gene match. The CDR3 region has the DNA TGTGCCAGCAGCCGGGACAGCTATGGCTACACCTTC. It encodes CASSRDSYGYTF.

CDR3 coding DNA: TGTGCCAGCACTCCGTCAGGAGCGGGAGTGGATACGCAGTATTTT. Residues: CASTPSGAGVDTQYF. The chain joins TRBV6-5 to TRBJ2-3; 8 bases line up with TRBD2. The CDR3 is 15 residues long. Germline values: CDR1 MNHEY, CDR2 SVGAGI. The junction had 12 bases not matched to a gene; V was cut back by 7 bases and J by 6 bases.

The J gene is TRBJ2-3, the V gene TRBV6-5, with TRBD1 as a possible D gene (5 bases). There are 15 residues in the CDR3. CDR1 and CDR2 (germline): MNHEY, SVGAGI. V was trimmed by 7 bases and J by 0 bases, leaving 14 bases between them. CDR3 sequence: CASNLGEGSTDTQYF. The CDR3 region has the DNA TGTGCCAGCAACCTAGGGGAAGGGAGCACAGATACGCAGTATTTT.

CDR3 sequence: CASSPPGAAGGTGELFF. The CDR3 DNA reads as TGTGCCAGCAGCCCCCCGGGAGCGGCAGGGGGTACCGGGGAGCTGTTTTTT. The chain combines TRBV7-2 with TRBJ2-2, with D possibly being TRBD1 (7 bases). V lost 5 bases, J lost 5 bases, and 21 bases lay in between. CDR3 length equals 17 residues. Germline V CDR1 and CDR2: SGHTA, FQGNSA.

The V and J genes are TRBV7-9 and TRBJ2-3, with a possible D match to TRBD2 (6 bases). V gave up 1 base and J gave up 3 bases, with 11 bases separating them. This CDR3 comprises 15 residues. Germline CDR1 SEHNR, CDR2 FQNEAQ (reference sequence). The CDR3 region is CASSLGSGRTDTQYF. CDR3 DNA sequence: TGTGCCAGCAGCTTAGGTTCCGGGAGAACAGATACGCAGTATTTT.

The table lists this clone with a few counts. This CDR3 reads CASSKALTGGRGSNQPQHF. The CDR3 nucleotides are TGTGCCAGCAGCAAAGCCCTGACAGGAGGTCGGGGTAGCAATCAGCCCCAGCATTTT. The chain carries TRBV21-1 and TRBJ1-5; the listed D gene, TRBD1, was not tested against the DNA. TRBV21-1 is marked as a pseudogene. There are 19 residues in the CDR3.